Sequencing of this T cell receptor beta chain was carried out in a study of blood T cell repertoires in COVID-19. The table came from immunoSEQ multiplex PCR; TCRdb's copy has only in-frame clones and leaves some out. The sample has under 250,000 clones, about 90% seen once. Trimming took off 2 bases at V and 6 bases at J, with 11 bases between the two ends. Germline V CDR1 and CDR2: SGHKS, YYEKEE (reference sequence). The CDR3 consists of 13 residues. The specimen sequenced was peripheral blood. This clonotype was sampled from a man aged 30 to 45 with COVID-19, enrolled during active disease. This sequence joins TRBV5-5 and TRBJ1-1; no definite D call. CDR3 protein: CASSFVGRSEAFF. The CDR3 nucleotides read TGTGCCAGCAGCTTTGTAGGGAGATCTGAAGCTTTCTTT.